This entry lists 14 T cell receptor beta chains sequenced from one sample in a study of blood T cell repertoires in COVID-19 (dated by TCRdb to between 2020 and 2021). Preparation of the library involved the immunoSEQ multiplex PCR assay. In TCRdb, the immuneACCESS table is reduced to in-frame sequences with V and J assigned. These tables do not hold every clone; where another copy was compared, an unresolved V gene accounts for under half, and the others remain unexplained. For this sample there are about 130,000 clones; over 75% appear just once. Around a tenth of the sample lies in the top ten. The sequenced material came from peripheral blood. Receptor source: a man between 40 and 49 years old with active or convalescent COVID-19.

This chain joins TRBV5-1 and TRBJ2-2; 8 nucleotides match TRBD1. The CDR3 is 15 amino acids. V lost 4 bases, J lost 7 bases, and 9 bases stayed unmatched. The V gene's germline CDR1 is SGHRS and CDR2 YFSETQ. The CDR3 nucleotides read TGCGCCAGCAGCCCTCGGACAGGGCGGGACGGGGAGCTGTTTTTT. Protein: CASSPRTGRDGELFF.

The gene calls are TRBV11-2 and TRBJ2-3; no firm D call. The CDR3 has 17 residues. Germline CDR1 SGHAT, CDR2 FQNNGV. The V end was cut by 2 bases, the J end by 0 bases, with 15 bases between. The CDR3 loop reads CASSLRRSVSSTDTQYF. The CDR3 bases are TGTGCCAGCAGCTTACGGCGGAGCGTGTCTAGCACAGATACGCAGTATTTT.

This clone is a singleton in its sample. The chain combines TRBV7-3 with TRBJ2-5, with 10 bases aligning to TRBD2. This CDR3 is 17 amino acids long. The germline V gene has CDR1 SGHTA and CDR2 FQGTGA. V lost 2 bases and J lost 5; bases outside the gene matches: 11. The CDR3, as DNA: TGTGCCAGCAGCTTAGGGTCTAGCGGGGGACACGGGGAGACCCAGTACTTC. Translating gives CASSLGSSGGHGETQYF. Looking up the rest from reference TRBV7-3 and TRBJ2-5 gives the full variable domain: GAGVSQTPSNKVTEKGKYVELRCDPISGHTALYWYRQSLGQGPEFLIYFQGTGAADDSGLPNDRFFAVRPEGSVSTLKIQRTERGDSAVYLCASSLGSSGGHGETQYFGPGTRLLVL.

This clone was recorded once. The rearrangement links TRBV7-9 to TRBJ1-5; D is unresolved. V was clipped by 5 bases and J by 5 bases, with 7 bases between them. This CDR3 comprises 12 residues. In germline, CDR1 is SEHNR, CDR2 FQNEAQ (reference sequence). The CDR3 coding sequence is TGTGCCAGCAGCCGCTCGGATCAGCCCCAGCATTTT. Translation gives CASSRSDQPQHF. Full variable domain (missing parts from reference TRBV7-9 and TRBJ1-5): DTGVSQNPRHKITKRGQNVTFRCDPISEHNRLYWYRQTLGQGPEFLTYFQNEAQLEKSRLLSDRFSAERPKGSFSTLEIQRTEQGDSAMYLCASSRSDQPQHFGDGTRLSIL.

The table lists this clone with a count of one. The chain has TRBV2 and TRBJ2-5; 11 bases are shared with TRBD1. This CDR3 has 16 amino acids. Germline CDR1 SNHLY, CDR2 FYNNEI. V shed 8 bases and J 6 bases; nucleotides not matched to a gene: 14. The CDR3 loop is CASCSGGQGGGKTQYF. The CDR3 DNA follows: TGTGCCAGCTGCTCCGGGGGACAGGGGGGAGGGAAGACCCAGTACTTC.

The chain recombines TRBV9 with TRBJ1-5; 9 nucleotides align to TRBD1. The trim removed 3 bases at V and 5 bases at J, leaving 3 bases unmatched. CDR3 size: 14 residues. Per the germline V gene, CDR1 is SGDLS and CDR2 is YYNGEE. CDR3 nucleotide sequence: TGTGCCAGCAGCGACCGGGACAGGGATCAGCCCCAGCATTTT. Its translation: CASSDRDRDQPQHF.

This clone has only a few counts. This chain uses TRBV19 with TRBJ2-3; 11 bases fit TRBD2. CDR3 length: 16 amino acids. V shed 5 bases and J 5 bases; nucleotides not matched to a gene: 9. Germline CDR1 and CDR2: LNHDA and SQIVND (reference sequence). The CDR3 region has the DNA TGTGCCAGTAGTCTGGTTAGCGGGGGGGTTGAAGATACGCAGTATTTT. This sequence encodes CASSLVSGGVEDTQYF.

The chain carries TRBV6-5 and TRBJ1-4, with D unclear. This CDR3 is 15 amino acids long. CDR1 is MNHEY, CDR2 SVGAGI, per germline. Trimming removed 2 bases at V and 3 bases at J, with 10 bases between. The DNA for the CDR3 is TGTGCCAGCAGTTACAGTTTTCGGGCTAATGAAAAACTGTTTTTT. Translating gives CASSYSFRANEKLFF.

The chain has TRBV19 and TRBJ1-2; D remains ambiguous. Trimming shortened V by 0 bases and J by 1 base, and 9 bases separated the two germline ends. The CDR3 spans 15 residues. Germline CDR1 is LNHDA and CDR2 is SQIVND (reference sequence). DNA of the CDR3: TGTGCCAGTAGTATAGATCATATCAGTAACTATGGCTACACCTTC. Protein product: CASSIDHISNYGYTF.

This clone was picked up one time. This chain links TRBV5-4 with TRBJ2-2; 9 bases map to TRBD1. CDR1 is SGHNT and CDR2 is YYREEE in the germline V gene (reference sequence). The CDR3 totals 16 residues. With 6 bases clipped from V and 4 bases from J, the junction kept 10 bases outside the gene matches. CDR3 sequence: CASTPQGGQGTGELFF. The CDR3 region has the DNA TGTGCCAGCACCCCGCAGGGGGGACAGGGCACCGGGGAGCTGTTTTTT.

The chain links TRBV6-5 to TRBJ2-1, with D possibly being TRBD2 (5 bases). The CDR3 covers 13 residues. Trimming cost V 6 bases and J 11 bases, with 17 bases left between them. Germline lookup yields CDR1 MNHEY and CDR2 SVGAGI. The CDR3 here is CASRDPSDWKQFF. The CDR3 region has the DNA TGTGCCAGCAGGGACCCCTCGGACTGGAAGCAGTTCTTC.

The table lists this clone with a count of one. The rearrangement links TRBV19 to TRBJ1-4, with 8 nucleotides matching TRBD1. J was trimmed by 5 bases and V by 5 bases; bases with no gene match: 4. Looked up from germline, CDR1 is LNHDA and CDR2 is SQIVND (reference sequence). The CDR3 is 14 residues long. The CDR3 DNA reads TGTGCCAGTAGTCCGGACAGGGAAAATGAAAAACTGTTTTTT. It yields the protein CASSPDRENEKLFF.

The gene calls are TRBV19 and TRBJ1-5; 7 positions agree with TRBD1. The CDR3 covers 16 residues. CDR1 and CDR2 from the germline V gene are LNHDA and SQIVND (reference sequence). Trimming took 8 bases from V and 0 from J; bases not matched to a gene: 10. The CDR3 spells CASRTTGAYSNQPQHF. As DNA, the CDR3 is TGTGCCAGTCGAACTACAGGGGCCTATAGCAATCAGCCCCAGCATTTT.

The rearrangement joins TRBV20-1 to TRBJ2-7; no reliable D call. Germline lookup yields CDR1 DFQATT and CDR2 SNEGSKA (reference sequence). The CDR3 loop spans 10 amino acids. The CDR3 sequence is CSASRDEQYF. Written as DNA, the CDR3 is TGCAGCGCTTCTCGGGACGAGCAGTACTTC.